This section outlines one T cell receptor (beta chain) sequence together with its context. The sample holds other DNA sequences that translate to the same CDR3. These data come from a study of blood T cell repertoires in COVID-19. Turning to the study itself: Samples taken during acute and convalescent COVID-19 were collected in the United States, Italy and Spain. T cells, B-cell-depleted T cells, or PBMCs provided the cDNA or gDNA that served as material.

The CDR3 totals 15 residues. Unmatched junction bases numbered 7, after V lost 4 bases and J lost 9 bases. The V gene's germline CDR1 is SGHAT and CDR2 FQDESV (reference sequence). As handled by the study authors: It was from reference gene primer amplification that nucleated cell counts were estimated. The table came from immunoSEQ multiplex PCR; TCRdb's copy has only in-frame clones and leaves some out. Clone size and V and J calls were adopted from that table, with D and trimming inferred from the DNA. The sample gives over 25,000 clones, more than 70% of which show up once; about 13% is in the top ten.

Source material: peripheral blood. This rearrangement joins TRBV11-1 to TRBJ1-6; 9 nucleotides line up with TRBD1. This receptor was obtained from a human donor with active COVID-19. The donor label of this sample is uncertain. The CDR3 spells CASSSPTGGRSPLHF. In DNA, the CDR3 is TGTGCCAGCAGCTCACCTACAGGGGGCCGTTCACCCCTCCACTTT.